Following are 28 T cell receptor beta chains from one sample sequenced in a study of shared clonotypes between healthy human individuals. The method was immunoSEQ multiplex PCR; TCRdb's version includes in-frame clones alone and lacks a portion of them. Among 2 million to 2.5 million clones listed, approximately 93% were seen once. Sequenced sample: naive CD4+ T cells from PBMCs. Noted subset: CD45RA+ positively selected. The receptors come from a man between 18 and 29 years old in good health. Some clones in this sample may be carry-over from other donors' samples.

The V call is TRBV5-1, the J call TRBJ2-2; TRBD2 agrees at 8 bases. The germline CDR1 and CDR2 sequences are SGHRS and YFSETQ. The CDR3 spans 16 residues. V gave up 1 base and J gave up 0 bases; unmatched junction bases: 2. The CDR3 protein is CASSLSGSSNTGELFF. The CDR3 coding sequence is TGCGCCAGCAGCTTGAGCGGGAGCTCGAACACCGGGGAGCTGTTTTTT. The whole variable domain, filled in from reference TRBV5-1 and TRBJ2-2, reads KAGVTQTPRYLIKTRGQQVTLSCSPISGHRSVSWYQQTPGQGLQFLFEYFSETQRNKGNFPGRFSGRQFSNSRSEMNVSTLELGDSALYLCASSLSGSSNTGELFFGEGSRLTVL.

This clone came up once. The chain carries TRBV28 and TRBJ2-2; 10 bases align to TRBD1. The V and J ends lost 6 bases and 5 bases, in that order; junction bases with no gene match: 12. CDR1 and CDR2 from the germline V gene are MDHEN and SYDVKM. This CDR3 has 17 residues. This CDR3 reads CASRIHRGTGATGELFF. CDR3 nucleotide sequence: TGTGCCAGCAGAATACATCGCGGGACAGGGGCAACCGGGGAGCTGTTTTTT. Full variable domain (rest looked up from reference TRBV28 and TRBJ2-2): DVKVTQSSRYLVKRTGEKVFLECVQDMDHENMFWYRQDPGLGLRLIYFSYDVKMKEKGDIPEGYSVSREKKERFSLILESASTNQTSMYLCASRIHRGTGATGELFFGEGSRLTVL.

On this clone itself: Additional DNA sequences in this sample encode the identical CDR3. CDR3 coding DNA: TGCGCCAGCAGCTTCACAGGGCTCTCCTACGAGCAGTACTTC. Protein: CASSFTGLSYEQYF. This sequence joins TRBV5-1 and TRBJ2-7, with D possibly being TRBD1 (6 bases). Trimming left V 2 bases short and J 0 bases short, with 9 bases between. This CDR3 has 14 residues. The V gene's germline CDR1 is SGHRS and CDR2 YFSETQ.

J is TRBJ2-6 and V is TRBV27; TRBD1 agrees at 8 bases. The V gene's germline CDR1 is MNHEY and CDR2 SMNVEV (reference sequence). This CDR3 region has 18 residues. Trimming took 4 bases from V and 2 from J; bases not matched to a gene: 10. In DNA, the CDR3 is TGTGCCAGCAGTTCGGATCGCACAGGGGGAACTGGGGCCAACGTCCTGACTTTC. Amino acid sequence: CASSSDRTGGTGANVLTF.

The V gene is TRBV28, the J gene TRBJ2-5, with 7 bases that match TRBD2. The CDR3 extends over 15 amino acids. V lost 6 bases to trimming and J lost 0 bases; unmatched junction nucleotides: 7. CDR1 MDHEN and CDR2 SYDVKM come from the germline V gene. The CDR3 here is CASRTAGAYQETQYF. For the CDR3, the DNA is TGTGCCAGCAGGACGGCGGGAGCATACCAAGAGACCCAGTACTTC.

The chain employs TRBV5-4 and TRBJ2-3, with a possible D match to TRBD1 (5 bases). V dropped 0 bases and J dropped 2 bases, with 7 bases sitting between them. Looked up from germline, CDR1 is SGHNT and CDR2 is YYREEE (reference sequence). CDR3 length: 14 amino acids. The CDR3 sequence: CASSLAGYTDTQYF. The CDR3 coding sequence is TGTGCCAGCAGCTTGGCAGGGTACACAGATACGCAGTATTTT. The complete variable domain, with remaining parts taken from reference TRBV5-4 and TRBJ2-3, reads ETGVTQSPTHLIKTRGQQVTLRCSSQSGHNTVSWYQQALGQGPQFIFQYYREEENGRGNFPPRFSGLQFPNYSSELNVNALELDDSALYLCASSLAGYTDTQYFGPGTRLTVL.

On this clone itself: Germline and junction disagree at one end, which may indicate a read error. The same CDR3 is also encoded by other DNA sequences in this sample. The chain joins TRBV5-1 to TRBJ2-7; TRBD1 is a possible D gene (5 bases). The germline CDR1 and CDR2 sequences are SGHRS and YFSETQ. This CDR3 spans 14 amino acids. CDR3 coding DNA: TGCGCCAGCAGTTTCCTGACTGGGCAGGGCGAGCAGTACTTT. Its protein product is CASSFLTGQGEQYF.

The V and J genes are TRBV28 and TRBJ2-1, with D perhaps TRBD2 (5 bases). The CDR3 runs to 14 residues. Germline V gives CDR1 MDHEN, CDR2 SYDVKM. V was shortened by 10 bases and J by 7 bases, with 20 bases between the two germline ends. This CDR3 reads CATHISPEENEQFF. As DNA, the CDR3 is TGTGCCACCCATATCTCGCCGGAGGAGAATGAGCAGTTCTTC.

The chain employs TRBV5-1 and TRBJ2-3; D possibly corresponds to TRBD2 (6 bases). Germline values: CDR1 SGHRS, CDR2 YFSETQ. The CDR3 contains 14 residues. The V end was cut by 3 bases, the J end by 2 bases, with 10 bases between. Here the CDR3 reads CASSSAGLTDTQYF. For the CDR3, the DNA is TGCGCCAGCAGCTCGGCGGGACTCACAGATACGCAGTATTTT. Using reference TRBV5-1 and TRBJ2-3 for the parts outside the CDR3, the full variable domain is KAGVTQTPRYLIKTRGQQVTLSCSPISGHRSVSWYQQTPGQGLQFLFEYFSETQRNKGNFPGRFSGRQFSNSRSEMNVSTLELGDSALYLCASSSAGLTDTQYFGPGTRLTVL.

The CDR3 protein is CASSTIRDRPYGYTF. The CDR3 nucleotides are TGTGCCAGCAGCACTATACGGGACAGACCCTATGGCTACACCTTC. This chain joins TRBV11-2 and TRBJ1-2, with 7 bases lining up with TRBD1. Germline V lookup: CDR1 SGHAT, CDR2 FQNNGV. The CDR3 contains 15 residues. The V and J ends lost 5 bases and 4 bases, in that order; junction bases with no gene match: 10.

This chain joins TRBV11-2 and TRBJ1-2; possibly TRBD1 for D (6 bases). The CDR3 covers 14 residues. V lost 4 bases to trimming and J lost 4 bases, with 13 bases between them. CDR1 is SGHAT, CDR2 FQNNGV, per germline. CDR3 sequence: CASSSRTDLYGYTF. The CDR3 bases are TGTGCCAGCAGCTCACGGACAGACCTCTATGGCTACACCTTC.

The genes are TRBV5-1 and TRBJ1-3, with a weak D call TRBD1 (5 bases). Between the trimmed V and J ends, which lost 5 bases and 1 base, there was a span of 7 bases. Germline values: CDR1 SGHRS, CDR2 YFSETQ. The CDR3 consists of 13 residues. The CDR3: CASRPGSGNTIYF. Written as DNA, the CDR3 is TGCGCCAGCAGGCCAGGGTCTGGAAACACCATATATTTT.

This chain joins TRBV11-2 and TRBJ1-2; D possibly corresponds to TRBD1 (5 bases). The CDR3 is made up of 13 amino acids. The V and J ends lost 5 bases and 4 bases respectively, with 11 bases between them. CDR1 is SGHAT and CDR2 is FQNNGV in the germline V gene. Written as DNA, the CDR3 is TGTGCCAGCAGCCCATGGGGGGGCTATGGCTACACCTTC. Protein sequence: CASSPWGGYGYTF. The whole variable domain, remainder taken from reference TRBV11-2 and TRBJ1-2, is EAGVAQSPRYKIIEKRQSVAFWCNPISGHATLYWYQQILGQGPKLLIQFQNNGVVDDSQLPKDRFSAERLKGVDSTLKIQPAKLEDSAVYLCASSPWGGYGYTFGSGTRLTVV.

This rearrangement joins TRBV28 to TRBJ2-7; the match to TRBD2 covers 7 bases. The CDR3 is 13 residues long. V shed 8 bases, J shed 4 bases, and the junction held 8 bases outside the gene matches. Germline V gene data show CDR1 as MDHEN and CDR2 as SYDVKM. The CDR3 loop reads CASEDSGLYEQYF. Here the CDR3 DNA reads TGTGCCAGCGAAGATTCGGGACTATACGAGCAGTACTTC.

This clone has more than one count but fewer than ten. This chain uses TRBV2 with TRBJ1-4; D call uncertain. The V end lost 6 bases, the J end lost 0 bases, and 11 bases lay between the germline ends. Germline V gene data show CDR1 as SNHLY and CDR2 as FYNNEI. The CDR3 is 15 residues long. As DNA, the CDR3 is TGTGCCAGCAGCTTACAGTCCGCAACTAATGAAAAACTGTTTTTT. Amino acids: CASSLQSATNEKLFF.

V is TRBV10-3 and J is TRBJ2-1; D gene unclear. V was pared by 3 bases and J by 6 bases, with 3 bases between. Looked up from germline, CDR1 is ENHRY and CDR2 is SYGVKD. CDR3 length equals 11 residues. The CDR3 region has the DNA TGTGCCATCAGTGACTTCAATGAGCAGTTCTTC. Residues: CAISDFNEQFF.

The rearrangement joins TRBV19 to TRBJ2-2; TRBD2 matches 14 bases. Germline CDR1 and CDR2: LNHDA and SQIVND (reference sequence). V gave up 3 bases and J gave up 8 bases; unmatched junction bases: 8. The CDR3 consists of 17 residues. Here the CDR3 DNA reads TGTGCCAGTAGTATGCCTAGGACTAGCGGGAGGACGGGGGAGCTGTTTTTT. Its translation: CASSMPRTSGRTGELFF.

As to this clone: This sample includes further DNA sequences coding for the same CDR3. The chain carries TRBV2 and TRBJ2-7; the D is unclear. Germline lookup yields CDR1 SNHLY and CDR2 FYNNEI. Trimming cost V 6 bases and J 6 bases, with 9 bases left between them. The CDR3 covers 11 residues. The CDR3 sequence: CASSPLREQYF. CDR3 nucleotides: TGTGCCAGCAGCCCCTTGCGCGAGCAGTACTTC.

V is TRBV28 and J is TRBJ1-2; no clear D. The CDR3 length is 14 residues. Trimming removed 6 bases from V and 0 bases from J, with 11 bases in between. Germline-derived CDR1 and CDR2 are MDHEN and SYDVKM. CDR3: CASRVAASNYGYTF. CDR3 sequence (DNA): TGTGCCAGCAGAGTGGCGGCCTCTAACTATGGCTACACCTTC.

The CDR3 spells CASSLKTSGNTGELFF. DNA for the CDR3: TGTGCCAGCAGCTTGAAAACTAGCGGGAACACCGGGGAGCTGTTTTTT. The V gene is TRBV5-6, the J gene TRBJ2-2; 8 bases fit TRBD2. V lost 1 base and J lost 1; bases outside the gene matches: 3. The germline CDR1 and CDR2 sequences are SGHDT and YYEEEE. The CDR3 spans 16 residues.

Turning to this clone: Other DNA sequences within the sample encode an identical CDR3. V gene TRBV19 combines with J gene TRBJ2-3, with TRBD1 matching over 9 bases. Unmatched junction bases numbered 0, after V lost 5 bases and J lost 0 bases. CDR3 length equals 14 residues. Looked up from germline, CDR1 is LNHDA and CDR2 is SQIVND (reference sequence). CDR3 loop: CASSDRGSTDTQYF. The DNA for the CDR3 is TGTGCCAGTAGTGACAGGGGGAGCACAGATACGCAGTATTTT.

The CDR3 region has the DNA TGTGCCAGCAGCTTTCGGCTAGCGGGAGTCGGAGAGACCCAGTACTTC. It encodes CASSFRLAGVGETQYF. V gene TRBV4-2 combines with J gene TRBJ2-5; 10 bases fit TRBD2. V shed 5 bases and J 4 bases; nucleotides not matched to a gene: 10. The CDR3 is made up of 16 amino acids. Germline-derived CDR1 and CDR2 are LGHNA and YNFKEQ.

The DNA of the CDR3 is TGTGCCAGTAGCCAGGGGCAGGTCCTGGGGCTTGAGCAGTTCTTC. As protein: CASSQGQVLGLEQFF. J is TRBJ2-1 and V is TRBV19; possibly TRBD1 for D (6 bases). The CDR3 is 15 residues long. Trimming took 6 bases from V and 9 from J, leaving 21 bases between them. The germline gives CDR1 LNHDA, CDR2 SQIVND (reference sequence).

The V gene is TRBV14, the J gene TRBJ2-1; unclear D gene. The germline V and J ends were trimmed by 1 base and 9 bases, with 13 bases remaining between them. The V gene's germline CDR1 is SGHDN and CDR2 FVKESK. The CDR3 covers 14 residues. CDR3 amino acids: CASSQVPHYGEQFF. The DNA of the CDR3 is TGTGCCAGCAGCCAAGTCCCCCATTATGGTGAGCAGTTCTTC.

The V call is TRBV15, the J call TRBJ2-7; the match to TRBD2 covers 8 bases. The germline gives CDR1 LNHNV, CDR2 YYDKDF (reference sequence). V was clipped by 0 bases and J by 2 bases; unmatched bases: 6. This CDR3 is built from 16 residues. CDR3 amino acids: CATSREGSSGTYEQYF. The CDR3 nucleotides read TGTGCCACCAGCAGAGAAGGTAGTAGCGGGACCTACGAGCAGTACTTC.

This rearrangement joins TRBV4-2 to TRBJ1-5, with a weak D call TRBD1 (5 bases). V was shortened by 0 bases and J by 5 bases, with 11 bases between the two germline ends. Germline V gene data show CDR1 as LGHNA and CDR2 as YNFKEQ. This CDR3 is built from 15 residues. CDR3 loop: CASSQDRGNDQPQHF. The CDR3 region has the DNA TGTGCCAGCAGCCAAGATCGGGGGAACGATCAGCCCCAGCATTTT.

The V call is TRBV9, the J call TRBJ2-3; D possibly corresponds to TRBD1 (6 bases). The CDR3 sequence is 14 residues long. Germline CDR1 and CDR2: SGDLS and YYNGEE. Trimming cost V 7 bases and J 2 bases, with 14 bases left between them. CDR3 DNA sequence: TGTGCCAGCGGGCAGGGGATCACCACAGATACGCAGTATTTT. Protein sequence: CASGQGITTDTQYF.

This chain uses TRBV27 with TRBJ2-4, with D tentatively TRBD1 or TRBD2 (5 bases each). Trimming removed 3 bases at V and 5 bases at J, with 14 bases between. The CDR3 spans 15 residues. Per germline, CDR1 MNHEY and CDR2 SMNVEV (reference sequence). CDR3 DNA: TGTGCCAGCAGTTTCGTGGGGCGGGCGCAAAACATTCAGTACTTC. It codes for CASSFVGRAQNIQYF.